These 28 T cell receptor beta chains came from one sample sequenced in a study of blood T cell repertoires in COVID-19. Profiling relied on immunoSEQ multiplex PCR, and the TCRdb table lists in-frame clones only, not all of them. The sample gives about 88,000 clones, roughly 88% of which show up once; over 6.5% is in the top ten. The sample taken for sequencing was peripheral blood. These receptor sequences come from a man between 18 and 29 years old with COVID-19, enrolled during active disease.

The chain recombines TRBV7-8 with TRBJ2-7, with 9 positions matching TRBD1. The ends lost 5 bases at V and 3 bases at J; junction bases unmatched: 8. The CDR3 covers 15 residues. CDR1 is SGHVS, CDR2 FQNEAQ, per germline. The CDR3 loop is CASSPRTGEYYEQYF. The CDR3, as DNA: TGTGCCAGCAGCCCGCGGACAGGGGAATACTACGAGCAGTACTTC.

The chain couples TRBV4-3 to TRBJ2-6; 10 nucleotides agree with TRBD1. V was pared by 0 bases and J by 0 bases, with 11 bases of the junction left unmatched. The CDR3 length is 21 residues. CDR1 and CDR2 from the germline V gene are LGHNA and YSLEER. The CDR3 DNA reads TGCGCCAGCAGCCAAGAAGTGGCCGGACAGGGGGAACTCTCTGGGGCCAACGTCCTGACTTTC. This codes for CASSQEVAGQGELSGANVLTF.

The rearrangement joins TRBV19 to TRBJ1-2; possible D gene TRBD1, 5 bases. The CDR3 is 14 amino acids. CDR1 LNHDA and CDR2 SQIVND come from the germline V gene (reference sequence). The V and J ends lost 4 bases and 0 bases respectively, with 9 bases between them. The CDR3 region is CASSNQGSNYGYTF. CDR3 bases: TGTGCCAGTAGTAACCAGGGTTCTAACTATGGCTACACCTTC.

The V and J genes are TRBV18 and TRBJ2-3; possibly TRBD2 for D (5 bases). The germline V gene has CDR1 KGHSH and CDR2 LQKENI. The CDR3 extends over 14 amino acids. V shed 3 bases and J shed 0 bases, with 7 bases lying between them. CDR3 DNA sequence: TGTGCCAGCTCACCGGGCGGGAGCACAGATACGCAGTATTTT. It is translated as CASSPGGSTDTQYF.

The V call is TRBV2, the J call TRBJ2-2; 11 nucleotides line up with TRBD2. The V gene end was trimmed by 6 bases and the J gene end by 5 bases; junction bases not matched to a gene: 8. This CDR3 is 16 amino acids long. Germline values: CDR1 SNHLY, CDR2 FYNNEI. The CDR3 region has the DNA TGTGCCAGCAGGACGGGACTAGCGGAAGGTACCGGGGAGCTGTTTTTT. Translated, it gives CASRTGLAEGTGELFF. The entire variable domain, with the rest obtained from reference TRBV2 and TRBJ2-2, is as follows: EPEVTQTPSHQVTQMGQEVILRCVPISNHLYFYWYRQILGQKVEFLVSFYNNEISEKSEIFDDQFSVERPDGSNFTLKIRSTKLEDSAMYFCASRTGLAEGTGELFFGEGSRLTVL.

V and J are TRBV11-2 and TRBJ2-7; TRBD1 is a possible D gene (6 bases). The V end lost 3 bases, the J end lost 2 bases, and 11 bases lay between the germline ends. This CDR3 has 14 residues. Germline-derived CDR1 and CDR2 are SGHAT and FQNNGV. CDR3 nucleotides: TGTGCCAGCAGCTTGGCAGGGGCGACCTACGAGCAGTACTTC. This codes for CASSLAGATYEQYF.

The chain combines TRBV6-2 or TRBV6-3 with TRBJ2-7; 10 positions match TRBD2. Losses at the gene ends were 5 bases for V and 4 bases for J; bases not matched to a gene: 5. The CDR3 extends over 14 amino acids. Germline V CDR1 and CDR2: MNHEY, SVGEGT. CDR3 bases: TGTGCCAGCAGTAAACCGGGACTAGCGTACGAGCAGTACTTC. Its protein product is CASSKPGLAYEQYF.

This clone was detected only once. The chain joins TRBV2 to TRBJ2-7; D may be TRBD1 (5 bases). CDR1 and CDR2 (germline): SNHLY, FYNNEI. The CDR3 is made up of 13 amino acids. The V end lost 4 bases, the J end lost 5 bases, and 12 bases lay between the germline ends. CDR3 region: CASSVPEGDEQYF. The CDR3 nucleotides are TGTGCCAGCAGTGTTCCGGAAGGGGACGAGCAGTACTTC.

The chain is built from TRBV10-2 and TRBJ1-5; perhaps TRBD1 as D (5 bases). Germline CDR1 is WSHSY and CDR2 is SAAADI. Trimming took off 0 bases at V and 7 bases at J, with 16 bases between the two ends. This CDR3 contains 16 residues. CDR3 residues: CASSESRRPGIQPQHF. The DNA of the CDR3 is TGCGCCAGCAGTGAGTCGAGGCGGCCAGGGATCCAGCCCCAGCATTTT.

The chain carries TRBV7-2 and TRBJ2-2, with D perhaps matching TRBD2 (6 bases). The CDR3 is made up of 17 amino acids. The germline V gene encodes CDR1 SGHTA and CDR2 FQGNSA. V shed 5 bases and J shed 1 base, with 17 bases lying between them. CDR3 sequence reads: CASSQRPGLVNTGELFF. CDR3 DNA sequence: TGTGCCAGCAGCCAACGACCGGGACTCGTGAACACCGGGGAGCTGTTTTTT. The full variable domain, rest sourced from reference TRBV7-2 and TRBJ2-2, is GAGVSQSPSNKVTEKGKDVELRCDPISGHTALYWYRQSLGQGLEFLIYFQGNSAPDKSGLPSDRFSAERTGGSVSTLTIQRTQQEDSAVYLCASSQRPGLVNTGELFFGEGSRLTVL.

The chain has TRBV28 and TRBJ1-5; weak D call: TRBD1 (5 bases). The CDR3 runs to 16 residues. The germline V and J ends were trimmed by 6 bases and 0 bases, with 15 bases remaining between them. The germline gives CDR1 MDHEN, CDR2 SYDVKM. CDR3: CASSQGQIASNQPQHF. CDR3 bases: TGTGCCAGCAGCCAGGGTCAAATCGCTAGCAATCAGCCCCAGCATTTT.

This chain links TRBV9 with TRBJ2-2; 9 positions match TRBD2. Losses at the gene ends were 0 bases for V and 0 bases for J; bases not matched to a gene: 0. Germline lookup yields CDR1 SGDLS and CDR2 YYNGEE. This CDR3 has 16 amino acids. The CDR3, as DNA: TGTGCCAGCAGCGTAGGGACTAGCGCGAACACCGGGGAGCTGTTTTTT. The encoded protein is CASSVGTSANTGELFF. Supplemented by reference TRBV9 and TRBJ2-2, the full variable domain reads DSGVTQTPKHLITATGQRVTLRCSPRSGDLSVYWYQQSLDQGLQFLIQYYNGEERAKGNILERFSAQQFPDLHSELNLSSLELGDSALYFCASSVGTSANTGELFFGEGSRLTVL.

The chain combines TRBV2 with TRBJ2-7; 7 bases map to TRBD2. The ends lost 8 bases at V and 1 base at J; junction bases unmatched: 11. The CDR3 is 15 residues long. The germline CDR1 and CDR2 sequences are SNHLY and FYNNEI. The CDR3 loop reads CASLRSGDGSYEQYF. The DNA for the CDR3 is TGTGCCAGCCTACGAAGCGGGGATGGGTCCTACGAGCAGTACTTC.

The J gene is TRBJ2-5, the V gene TRBV7-9, with 13 bases matching TRBD2. Germline CDR1 SEHNR, CDR2 FQNEAQ (reference sequence). V gave up 5 bases and J gave up 4 bases; unmatched junction bases: 7. CDR3 length equals 16 residues. CDR3 region: CASSPRLAGGRETQYF. Written as DNA, the CDR3 is TGTGCCAGCAGCCCGAGACTAGCGGGAGGCAGAGAGACCCAGTACTTC.

This chain uses TRBV28 with TRBJ2-3, with no clear D. Germline lookup yields CDR1 MDHEN and CDR2 SYDVKM. The ends were cut back, 4 bases at V and 3 bases at J, with 14 bases in the middle. The CDR3 loop spans 15 amino acids. CDR3 loop: CASSSEPAGTDTQYF. Written as DNA, the CDR3 is TGTGCCAGCAGTTCTGAACCTGCAGGTACAGATACGCAGTATTTT.

This clone was recorded only once. The chain combines TRBV5-1 with TRBJ1-6, with D unresolved. With 0 bases removed from V and 9 bases from J, the gap between germline ends came to 13 bases. The CDR3 covers 15 residues. CDR1 is SGHRS, CDR2 YFSETQ, per germline. CDR3 amino acids: CASSLAGEGISPLHF. CDR3 DNA: TGCGCCAGCAGCTTGGCCGGGGAGGGAATTTCACCCCTCCACTTT. Together with reference TRBV5-1 and TRBJ1-6, the CDR3 gives the full variable domain: KAGVTQTPRYLIKTRGQQVTLSCSPISGHRSVSWYQQTPGQGLQFLFEYFSETQRNKGNFPGRFSGRQFSNSRSEMNVSTLELGDSALYLCASSLAGEGISPLHFGNGTRLTVT.

This chain connects TRBV19 to TRBJ2-7; a weak D match, TRBD1 (6 bases). The CDR3 is 15 amino acids. CDR1 and CDR2 from the germline V gene are LNHDA and SQIVND (reference sequence). Trimming stripped 2 bases from V and 2 bases from J, with 13 bases between. The CDR3 sequence: CASSIPSRGPYEQYF. In DNA form, the CDR3 reads TGTGCCAGTAGTATACCCTCCAGGGGACCCTACGAGCAGTACTTC. The whole variable domain, remainder taken from reference TRBV19 and TRBJ2-7, is DGGITQSPKYLFRKEGQNVTLSCEQNLNHDAMYWYRQDPGQGLRLIYYSQIVNDFQKGDIAEGYSVSREKKESFPLTVTSAQKNPTAFYLCASSIPSRGPYEQYFGPGTRLTVT.

The rearrangement uses TRBV4-1 and TRBJ1-6; 10 positions match TRBD1. The CDR3 loop spans 16 amino acids. Germline lookup yields CDR1 MGHRA and CDR2 YSYEKL. V lost 1 base to trimming and J lost 10 bases; unmatched junction nucleotides: 7. This chain's CDR3 is CASSQGTGTGASPLHF. CDR3 DNA: TGCGCCAGCAGCCAAGGGACCGGGACAGGGGCGTCACCCCTCCACTTT.

The chain recombines TRBV10-3 with TRBJ1-5, with D unresolved. This CDR3 is built from 13 residues. V lost 0 bases and J lost 4, with 4 bases in between. Per the germline V gene, CDR1 is ENHRY and CDR2 is SYGVKD. The CDR3 here is CAISESENQPQHF. The DNA for the CDR3 is TGTGCCATCAGTGAGTCGGAGAATCAGCCCCAGCATTTT.

This chain connects TRBV3-1 (or the pseudogene TRBV3-2) to TRBJ2-1; no reliable D call. The V end was cut by 6 bases, the J end by 0 bases, with 18 bases between. CDR3 size: 17 residues. Looked up from germline, CDR1 is LGHDT and CDR2 is YNNKEL (reference sequence). CDR3 DNA sequence: TGTGCCAGCAGTCAGCGAGATGACGATGACTCCTACAATGAGCAGTTCTTC. Translating gives CASSQRDDDDSYNEQFF.

The chain combines TRBV19 with TRBJ2-6; D call uncertain. V was clipped by 1 base and J by 1 base, with 5 bases between them. Per germline, CDR1 LNHDA and CDR2 SQIVND (reference sequence). The CDR3 has 15 amino acids. The CDR3 is CASSIGLSGANVLTF. CDR3 bases: TGTGCCAGTAGTATAGGGCTTTCTGGGGCCAACGTCCTGACTTTC.

The chain links TRBV19 to TRBJ2-1, with D perhaps matching TRBD2 (5 bases). The V end lost 3 bases, the J end lost 9 bases, and 15 bases lay between the germline ends. The CDR3 consists of 14 residues. Looked up from germline, CDR1 is LNHDA and CDR2 is SQIVND (reference sequence). The CDR3, as DNA: TGTGCCAGTAGTATGGACTCCCTCGGAGGTGAGCAGTTCTTC. It is translated as CASSMDSLGGEQFF.

The J gene is TRBJ2-7, the V gene TRBV6-1; no clear D. The V gene lost 0 bases and the J gene lost 3 bases, with 12 bases spanning the gap. Germline values: CDR1 MNHNS, CDR2 SASEGT. CDR3 length: 15 amino acids. The DNA of the CDR3 is TGTGCCAGCAGTGAAGCGGAACCAGCGAGCTACGAGCAGTACTTC. It codes for CASSEAEPASYEQYF.

This rearrangement joins TRBV5-1 to TRBJ1-2, with TRBD1 as a possible D gene (5 bases). The CDR3 contains 14 residues. The V end was cut by 4 bases, the J end by 1 base, with 11 bases between. The germline CDR1 and CDR2 sequences are SGHRS and YFSETQ. CDR3 protein: CASSRSGDNYGYTF. DNA for the CDR3: TGCGCCAGCAGCCGGTCGGGGGATAACTATGGCTACACCTTC.

CDR3 in DNA: TGTGCCAGTACAGCCTATGATAGGGGCGCGAACACCGGGGAGCTGTTTTTT. Translated: CASTAYDRGANTGELFF. The chain has TRBV19 and TRBJ2-2; D possibly corresponds to TRBD1 (5 bases). The germline V and J ends were trimmed by 7 bases and 0 bases, with 18 bases remaining between them. The CDR3 sequence is 17 residues long. From germline, CDR1 is LNHDA and CDR2 SQIVND (reference sequence).

This clone was observed once. This rearrangement joins TRBV2 to TRBJ1-2; a possible D gene is TRBD1 (6 bases). Germline values: CDR1 SNHLY, CDR2 FYNNEI. V lost 4 bases and J 4 bases, leaving 10 bases between the germline ends. This CDR3 contains 13 residues. CDR3 nucleotides: TGTGCCAGCAGTGTACAGGGCAGCTATGGCTACACCTTC. This encodes CASSVQGSYGYTF.

This chain joins TRBV9 and TRBJ2-1, with 8 bases identical to TRBD2. Germline lookup yields CDR1 SGDLS and CDR2 YYNGEE. The CDR3 runs 16 residues. With V trimmed by 0 bases and J by 2 bases, 4 bases remained unmatched. CDR3 in amino acids: CASSVDGGGPYNEQFF. The DNA for the CDR3 is TGTGCCAGCAGCGTAGACGGCGGGGGGCCCTACAATGAGCAGTTCTTC.

The chain's CDR3 is CASSLGVSSYEQYF. Here the CDR3 DNA reads TGTGCCAGCAGCTTAGGCGTAAGCTCCTACGAGCAGTACTTC. The J gene is TRBJ2-7, the V gene TRBV11-2; no firm D call. CDR1 and CDR2 from the germline V gene are SGHAT and FQNNGV. Trimming left V 1 base short and J 0 bases short, with 7 bases between. The length of the CDR3 is 14 residues. Supplemented by reference TRBV11-2 and TRBJ2-7, the full variable domain reads EAGVAQSPRYKIIEKRQSVAFWCNPISGHATLYWYQQILGQGPKLLIQFQNNGVVDDSQLPKDRFSAERLKGVDSTLKIQPAKLEDSAVYLCASSLGVSSYEQYFGPGTRLTVT.